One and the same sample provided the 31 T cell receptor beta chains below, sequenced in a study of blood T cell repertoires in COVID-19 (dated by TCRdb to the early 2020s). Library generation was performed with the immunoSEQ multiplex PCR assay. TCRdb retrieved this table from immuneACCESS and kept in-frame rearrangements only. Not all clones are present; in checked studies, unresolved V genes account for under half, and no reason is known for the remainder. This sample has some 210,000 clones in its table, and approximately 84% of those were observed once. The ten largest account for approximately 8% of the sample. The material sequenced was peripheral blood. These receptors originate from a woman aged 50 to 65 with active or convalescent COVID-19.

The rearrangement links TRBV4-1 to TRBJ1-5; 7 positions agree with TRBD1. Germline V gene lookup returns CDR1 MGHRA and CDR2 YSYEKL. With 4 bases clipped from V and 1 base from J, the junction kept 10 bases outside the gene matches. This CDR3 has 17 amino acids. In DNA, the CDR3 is TGCGCCAGCAGCCCCGAGAGACAGGGACGAAGCAATCAGCCCCAGCATTTT. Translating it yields CASSPERQGRSNQPQHF.

Here the CDR3 DNA reads TGTGCCAGCTCTCCCCGGGGGGATAATGAAAAACTGTTTTTT. This codes for CASSPRGDNEKLFF. The rearrangement links TRBV18 to TRBJ1-4; D is perhaps TRBD1 (5 bases). V was trimmed by 6 bases and J by 4 bases, leaving 12 bases between them. The CDR3 extends over 14 amino acids. CDR1 is KGHSH and CDR2 is LQKENI in the germline V gene. The full variable domain, its missing parts supplied by reference TRBV18 and TRBJ1-4, is NAGVMQNPRHLVRRRGQEARLRCSPMKGHSHVYWYRQLPEEGLKFMVYLQKENIIDESGMPKERFSAEFPKEGPSILRIQQVVRGDSAAYFCASSPRGDNEKLFFGSGTQLSVL.

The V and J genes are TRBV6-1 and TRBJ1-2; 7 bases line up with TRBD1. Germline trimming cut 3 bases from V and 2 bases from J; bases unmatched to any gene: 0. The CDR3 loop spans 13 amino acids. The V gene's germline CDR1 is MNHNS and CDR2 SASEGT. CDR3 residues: CASSEGQNYGYTF. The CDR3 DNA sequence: TGTGCCAGCAGTGAGGGACAGAACTATGGCTACACCTTC.

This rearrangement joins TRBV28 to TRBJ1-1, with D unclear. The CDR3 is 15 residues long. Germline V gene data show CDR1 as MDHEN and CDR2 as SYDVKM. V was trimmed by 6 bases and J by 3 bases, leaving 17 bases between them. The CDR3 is CASRPSGNSHTEAFF. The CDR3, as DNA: TGTGCCAGCAGGCCATCTGGAAACAGCCACACTGAAGCTTTCTTT.

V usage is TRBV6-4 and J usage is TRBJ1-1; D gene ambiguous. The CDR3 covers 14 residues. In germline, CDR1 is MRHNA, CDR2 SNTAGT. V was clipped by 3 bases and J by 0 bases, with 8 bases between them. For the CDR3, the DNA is TGTGCCAGCAGTGAGGGAGATATGAACACTGAAGCTTTCTTT. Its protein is CASSEGDMNTEAFF.

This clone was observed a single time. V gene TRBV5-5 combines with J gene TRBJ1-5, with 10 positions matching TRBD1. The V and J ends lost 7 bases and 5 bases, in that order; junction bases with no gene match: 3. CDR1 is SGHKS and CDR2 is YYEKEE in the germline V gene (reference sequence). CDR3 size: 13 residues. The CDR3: CASAGTGDQPQHF. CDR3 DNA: TGTGCCAGCGCCGGGACAGGGGATCAGCCCCAGCATTTT. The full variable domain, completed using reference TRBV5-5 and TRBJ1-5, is DAGVTQSPTHLIKTRGQQVTLRCSPISGHKSVSWYQQVLGQGPQFIFQYYEKEERGRGNFPDRFSARQFPNYSSELNVNALLLGDSALYLCASAGTGDQPQHFGDGTRLSIL.

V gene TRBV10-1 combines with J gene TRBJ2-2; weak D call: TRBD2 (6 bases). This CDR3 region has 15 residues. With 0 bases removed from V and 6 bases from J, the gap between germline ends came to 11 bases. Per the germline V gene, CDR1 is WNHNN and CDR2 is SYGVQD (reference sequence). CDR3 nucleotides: TGCGCCAGCAGTGAGTCGGGGGGAAAGGCCGGGGAGCTGTTTTTT. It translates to CASSESGGKAGELFF.

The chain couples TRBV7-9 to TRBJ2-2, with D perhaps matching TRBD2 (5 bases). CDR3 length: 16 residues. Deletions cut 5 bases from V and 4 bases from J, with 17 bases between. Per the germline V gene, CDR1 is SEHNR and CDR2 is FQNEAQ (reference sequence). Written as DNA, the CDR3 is TGTGCCAGCAGCCCAGGACTCCGACATGCCACCGGGGAGCTGTTTTTT. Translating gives CASSPGLRHATGELFF.

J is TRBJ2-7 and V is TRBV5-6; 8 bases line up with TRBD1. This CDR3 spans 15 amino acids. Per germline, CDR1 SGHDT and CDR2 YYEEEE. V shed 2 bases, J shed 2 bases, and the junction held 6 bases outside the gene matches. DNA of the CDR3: TGTGCCAGCAGCTTAGACAGGGGACGGGCCTACGAGCAGTACTTC. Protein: CASSLDRGRAYEQYF.

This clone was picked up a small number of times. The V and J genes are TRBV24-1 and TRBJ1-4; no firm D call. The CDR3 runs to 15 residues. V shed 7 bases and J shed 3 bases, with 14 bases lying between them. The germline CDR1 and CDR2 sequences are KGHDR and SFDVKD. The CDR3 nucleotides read TGTGCCACCAGCGAGGGAGCCCTCCCTAATGAAAAACTGTTTTTT. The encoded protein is CATSEGALPNEKLFF.

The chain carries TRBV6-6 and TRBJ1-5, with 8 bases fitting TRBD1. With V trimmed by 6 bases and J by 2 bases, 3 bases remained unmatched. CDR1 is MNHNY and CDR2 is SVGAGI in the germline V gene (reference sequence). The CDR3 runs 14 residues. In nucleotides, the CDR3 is TGTGCCAGCAGGGCAGGGGGCGGCAATCAGCCCCAGCATTTT. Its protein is CASRAGGGNQPQHF.

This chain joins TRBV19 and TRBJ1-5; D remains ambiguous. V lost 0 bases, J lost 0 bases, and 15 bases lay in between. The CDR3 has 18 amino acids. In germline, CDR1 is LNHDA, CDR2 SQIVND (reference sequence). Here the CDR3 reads CASSIDSRHSYSNQPQHF. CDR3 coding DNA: TGTGCCAGTAGTATAGATTCACGACACTCCTATAGCAATCAGCCCCAGCATTTT.

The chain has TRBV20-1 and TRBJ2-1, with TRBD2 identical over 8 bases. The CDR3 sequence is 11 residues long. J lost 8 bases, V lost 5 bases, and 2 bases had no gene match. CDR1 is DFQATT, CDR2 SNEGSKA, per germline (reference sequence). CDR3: CSAPSGHEQFF. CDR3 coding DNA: TGCAGTGCTCCTAGCGGGCATGAGCAGTTCTTC.

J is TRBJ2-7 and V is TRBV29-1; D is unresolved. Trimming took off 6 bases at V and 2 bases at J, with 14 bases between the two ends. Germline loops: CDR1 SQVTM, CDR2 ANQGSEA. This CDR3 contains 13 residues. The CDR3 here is CSVNSPPAYEQYF. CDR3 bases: TGCAGCGTCAACTCCCCCCCGGCCTACGAGCAGTACTTC.

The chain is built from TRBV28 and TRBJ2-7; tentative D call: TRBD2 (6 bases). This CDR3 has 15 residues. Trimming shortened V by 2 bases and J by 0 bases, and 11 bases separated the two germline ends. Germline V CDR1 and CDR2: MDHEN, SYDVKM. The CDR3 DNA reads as TGTGCCAGCAGTTTAGGGAAGGGAGGCTCCTACGAGCAGTACGTC. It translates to CASSLGKGGSYEQYV.

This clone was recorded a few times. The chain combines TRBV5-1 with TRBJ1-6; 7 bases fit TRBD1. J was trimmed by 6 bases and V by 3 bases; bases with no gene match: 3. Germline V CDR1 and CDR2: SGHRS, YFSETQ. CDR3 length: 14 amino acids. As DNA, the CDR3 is TGCGCCAGCAGCTCGGGACAGTCTAATTCACCCCTCCACTTT. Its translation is CASSSGQSNSPLHF.

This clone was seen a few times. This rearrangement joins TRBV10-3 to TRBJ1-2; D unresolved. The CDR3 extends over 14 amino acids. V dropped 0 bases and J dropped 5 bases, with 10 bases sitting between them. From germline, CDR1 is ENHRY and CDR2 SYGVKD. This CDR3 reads CAISESGGYYGYTF. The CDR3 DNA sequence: TGTGCCATCAGTGAGTCGGGAGGTTATTATGGCTACACCTTC.

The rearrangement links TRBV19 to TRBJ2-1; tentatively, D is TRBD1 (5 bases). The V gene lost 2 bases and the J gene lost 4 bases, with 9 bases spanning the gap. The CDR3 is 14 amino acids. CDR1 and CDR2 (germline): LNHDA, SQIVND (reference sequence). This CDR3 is CASSIIGQYNEQFF. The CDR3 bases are TGTGCCAGTAGTATAATAGGACAATACAATGAGCAGTTCTTC.

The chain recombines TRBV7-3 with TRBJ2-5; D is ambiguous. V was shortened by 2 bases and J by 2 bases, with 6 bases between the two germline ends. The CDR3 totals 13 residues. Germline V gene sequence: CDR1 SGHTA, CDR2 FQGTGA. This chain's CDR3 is CASSLAIQETQYF. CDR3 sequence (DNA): TGTGCCAGCAGCTTAGCGATACAAGAGACCCAGTACTTC.

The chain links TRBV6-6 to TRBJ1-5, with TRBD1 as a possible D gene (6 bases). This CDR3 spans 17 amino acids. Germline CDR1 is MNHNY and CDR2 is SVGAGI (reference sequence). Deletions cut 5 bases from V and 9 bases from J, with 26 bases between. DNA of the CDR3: TGTGCCAGCAGTCTAGGGACACCGACTCTATCCGATCGGCCCCAGCATTTT. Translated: CASSLGTPTLSDRPQHF.

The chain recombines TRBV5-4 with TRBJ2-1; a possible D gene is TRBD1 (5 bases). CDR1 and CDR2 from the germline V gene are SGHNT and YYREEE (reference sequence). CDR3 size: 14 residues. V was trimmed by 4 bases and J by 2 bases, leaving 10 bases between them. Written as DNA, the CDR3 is TGTGCCAGCAGCGGACAAGGCACCTACAATGAGCAGTTCTTC. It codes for CASSGQGTYNEQFF.

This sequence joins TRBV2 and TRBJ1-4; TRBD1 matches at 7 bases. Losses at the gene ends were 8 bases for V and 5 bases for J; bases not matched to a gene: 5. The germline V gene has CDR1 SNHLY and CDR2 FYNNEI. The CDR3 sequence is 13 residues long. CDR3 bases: TGTGCCAGCTTAGACAGGGTAAATGAAAAACTGTTTTTT. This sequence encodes CASLDRVNEKLFF.

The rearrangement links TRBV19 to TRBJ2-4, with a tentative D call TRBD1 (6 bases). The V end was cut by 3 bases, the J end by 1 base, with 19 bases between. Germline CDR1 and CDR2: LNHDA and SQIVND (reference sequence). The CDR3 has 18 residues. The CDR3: CASSIRGGGGMAKNIQYF. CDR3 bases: TGTGCCAGTAGTATCCGAGGGGGTGGGGGAATGGCCAAAAACATTCAGTACTTC. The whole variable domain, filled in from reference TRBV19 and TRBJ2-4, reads DGGITQSPKYLFRKEGQNVTLSCEQNLNHDAMYWYRQDPGQGLRLIYYSQIVNDFQKGDIAEGYSVSREKKESFPLTVTSAQKNPTAFYLCASSIRGGGGMAKNIQYFGAGTRLSVL.

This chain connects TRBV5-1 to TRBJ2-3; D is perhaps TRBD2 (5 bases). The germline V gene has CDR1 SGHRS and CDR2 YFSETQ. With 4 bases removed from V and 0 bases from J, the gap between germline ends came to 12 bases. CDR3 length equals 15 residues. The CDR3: CASSPVTGSTDTQYF. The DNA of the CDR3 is TGCGCCAGCAGCCCCGTGACGGGGAGCACAGATACGCAGTATTTT. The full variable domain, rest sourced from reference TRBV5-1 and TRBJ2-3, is KAGVTQTPRYLIKTRGQQVTLSCSPISGHRSVSWYQQTPGQGLQFLFEYFSETQRNKGNFPGRFSGRQFSNSRSEMNVSTLELGDSALYLCASSPVTGSTDTQYFGPGTRLTVL.

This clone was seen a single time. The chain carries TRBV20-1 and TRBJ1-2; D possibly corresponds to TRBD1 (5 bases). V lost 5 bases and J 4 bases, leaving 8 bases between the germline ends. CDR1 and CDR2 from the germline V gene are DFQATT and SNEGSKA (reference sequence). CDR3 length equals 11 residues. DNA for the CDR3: TGCAGTGCTTTTGACAGCTATGGCTACACCTTC. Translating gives CSAFDSYGYTF.

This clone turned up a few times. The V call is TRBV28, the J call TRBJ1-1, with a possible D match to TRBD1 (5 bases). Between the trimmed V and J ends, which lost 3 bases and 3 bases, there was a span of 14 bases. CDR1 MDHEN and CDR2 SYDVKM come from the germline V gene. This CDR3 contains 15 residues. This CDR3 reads CASSLGGQGYTEAFF. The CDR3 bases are TGTGCCAGCAGTTTGGGAGGGCAGGGATACACTGAAGCTTTCTTT.

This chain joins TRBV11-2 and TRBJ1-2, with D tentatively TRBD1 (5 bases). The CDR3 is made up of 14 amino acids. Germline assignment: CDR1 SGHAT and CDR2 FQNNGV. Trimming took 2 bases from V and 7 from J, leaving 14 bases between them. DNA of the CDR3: TGTGCCAGCAGCTTACCCGGACGGAGGGGTGGCTACACCTTC. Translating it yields CASSLPGRRGGYTF.

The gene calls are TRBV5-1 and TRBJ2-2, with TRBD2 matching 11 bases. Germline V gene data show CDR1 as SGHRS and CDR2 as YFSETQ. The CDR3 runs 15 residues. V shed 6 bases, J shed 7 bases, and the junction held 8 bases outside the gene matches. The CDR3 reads CASTYLAGGYGELFF. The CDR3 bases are TGCGCCAGCACCTATCTAGCGGGGGGATACGGGGAGCTGTTTTTT.

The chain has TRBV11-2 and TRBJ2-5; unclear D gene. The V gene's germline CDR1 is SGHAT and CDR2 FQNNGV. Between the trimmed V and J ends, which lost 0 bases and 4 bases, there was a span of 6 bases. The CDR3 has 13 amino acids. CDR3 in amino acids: CASSLDVRETQYF. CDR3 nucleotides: TGTGCCAGCAGCTTAGATGTTCGAGAGACCCAGTACTTC.

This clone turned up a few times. The CDR3 coding sequence is TGTGCCACCAGTGATTTCGGGGACACCGGTCAGGAGACCCAGTACTTC. It specifies CATSDFGDTGQETQYF. This chain uses TRBV24-1 with TRBJ2-5, with TRBD1 as a possible D gene (6 bases). Trimming removed 1 base from V and 5 bases from J, with 16 bases in between. Looked up from germline, CDR1 is KGHDR and CDR2 is SFDVKD. This CDR3 comprises 16 residues.

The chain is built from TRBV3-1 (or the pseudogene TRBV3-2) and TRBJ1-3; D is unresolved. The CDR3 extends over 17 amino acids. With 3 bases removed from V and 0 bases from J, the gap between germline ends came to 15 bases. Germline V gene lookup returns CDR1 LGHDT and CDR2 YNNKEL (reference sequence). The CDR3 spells CASSHLRRPGSGNTIYF. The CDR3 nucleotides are TGTGCCAGCAGCCACCTAAGGAGACCGGGCTCTGGAAACACCATATATTTT.